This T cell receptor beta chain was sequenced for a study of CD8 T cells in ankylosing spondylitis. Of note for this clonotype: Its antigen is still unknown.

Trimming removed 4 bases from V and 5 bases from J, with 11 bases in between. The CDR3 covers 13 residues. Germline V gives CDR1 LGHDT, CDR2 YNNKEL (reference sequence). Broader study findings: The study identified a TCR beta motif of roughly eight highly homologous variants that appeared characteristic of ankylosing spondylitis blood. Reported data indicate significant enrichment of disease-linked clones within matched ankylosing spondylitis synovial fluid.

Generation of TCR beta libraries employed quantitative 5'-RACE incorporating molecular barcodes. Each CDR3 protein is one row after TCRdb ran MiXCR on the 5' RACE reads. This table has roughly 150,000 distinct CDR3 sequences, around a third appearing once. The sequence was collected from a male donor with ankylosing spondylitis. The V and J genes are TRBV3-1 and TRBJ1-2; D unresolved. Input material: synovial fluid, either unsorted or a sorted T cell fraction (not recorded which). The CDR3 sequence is CASSPSAIYGYTF. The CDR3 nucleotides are TGTGCCAGCAGCCCCTCGGCGATTTATGGCTACACCTTC.